The clone carrying this T cell receptor beta chain has only a few counts. The ends were cut back, 0 bases at V and 11 bases at J, with 19 bases in the middle. From germline, CDR1 is LGHNA and CDR2 YNFKEQ. CDR3 length: 15 residues. TCRdb fed the 5' RACE reads into MiXCR, producing one record per CDR3 protein. The table lists fewer than 60,000 distinct CDR3 sequences, about 28% of them singletons. This TCR was sampled from a female donor with breast cancer. The J gene is TRBJ1-1, the V gene TRBV4-2; maybe TRBD1 (5 bases). The sequenced sample consisted of naive CD4+ T cells sorted from blood. As for subset: naive CD4+ T cells, CD4+CD45RA+CD25-. The CDR3, as DNA: TGTGCCAGCAGCCAAGATTGGGGGTCGCTCTTCGGGGCTTTCTTT. Translated, it gives CASSQDWGSLFGAFF.